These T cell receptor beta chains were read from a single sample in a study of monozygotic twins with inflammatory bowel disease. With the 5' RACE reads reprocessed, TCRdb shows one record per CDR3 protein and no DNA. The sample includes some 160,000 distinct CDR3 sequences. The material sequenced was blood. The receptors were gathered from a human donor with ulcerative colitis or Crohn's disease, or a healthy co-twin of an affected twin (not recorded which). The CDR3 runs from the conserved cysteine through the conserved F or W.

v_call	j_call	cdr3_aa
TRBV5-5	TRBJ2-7	CASTPRRERWEQYF
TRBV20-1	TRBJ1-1	CSARDRGRSMNTEAFF
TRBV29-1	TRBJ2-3	CSVEVRGSTDTQYF
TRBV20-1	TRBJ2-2	CSARDGGGHTGELFF
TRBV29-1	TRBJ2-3	CSAPGFADTQYF
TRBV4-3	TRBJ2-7	CASSLTGPGNGEQYF
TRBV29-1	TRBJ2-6	CSVGGQGRANVLTF
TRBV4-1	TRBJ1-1	CASSQDPRTEAFF
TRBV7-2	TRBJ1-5	CASSPGGGTYQPQHF
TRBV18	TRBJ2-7	CASSPAPGANEQYF
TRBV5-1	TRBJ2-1	CASSLYGTINNEQFF
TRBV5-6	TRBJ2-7	CASTVAGDTYEQYF
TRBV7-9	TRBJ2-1	CASSPGRGGSYNEQFF
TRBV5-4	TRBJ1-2	CASSQTGNYGYTF
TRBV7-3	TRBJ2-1	CASSLDSNEQFF
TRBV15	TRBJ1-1	CATSRDHIRNTEAFF
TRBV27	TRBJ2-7	CASSPSGTSGYYEQYF
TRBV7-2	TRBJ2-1	CASSSPTSGITYNEQFF
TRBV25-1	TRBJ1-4	CASEGGLIEKLFF
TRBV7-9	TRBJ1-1	CASSFGFANTEAFF
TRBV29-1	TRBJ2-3	CSVGVLGDTQYF
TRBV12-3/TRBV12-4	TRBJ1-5	CASSLGGRVSNQPQHF
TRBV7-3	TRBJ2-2	CASSLGSVGELFF
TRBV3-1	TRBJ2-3	CASSQSPPPSRTDTQYF
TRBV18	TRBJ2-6	CASSISGANVLTF
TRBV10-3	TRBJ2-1	CAAQTQQGPLIPGYNEQFF
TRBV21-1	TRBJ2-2	CASSKAGQENTGELFF
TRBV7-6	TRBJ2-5	CASSSSRDRGETQYF
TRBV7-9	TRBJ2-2	CASSPPESTGELFF
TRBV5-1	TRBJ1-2	CASMQGVTNYGYTF
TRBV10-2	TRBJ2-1	CASSARGSSYNEQFF
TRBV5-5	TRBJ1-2	CASSLPGDGYGYTF
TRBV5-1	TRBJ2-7	CASSLRAIAYEQYF
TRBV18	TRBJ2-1	CASSPGQGRRNEQFF